The TCR beta chain under discussion was sequenced for a study of CD8 T cells in ankylosing spondylitis. Whole-study results and caveats: Disease-linked clones, CD8+, were relatively rare in peripheral blood.

Losses at the gene ends were 6 bases for V and 4 bases for J; bases not matched to a gene: 9. CDR1 and CDR2 (germline): MNHNS, SASEGT. The CDR3 runs to 15 residues. Concerning this clonotype: Its antigen is undetermined.

MiXCR, run by TCRdb on the 5' RACE reads, gives a single entry per CDR3 protein. The table records 200,000 to 300,000 distinct CDR3 sequences, 32% of them present only once. This sequence originates from a male donor with ankylosing spondylitis or in good health (not recorded which). Input material: blood, either unsorted or a sorted T cell fraction (not recorded which). The V and J genes are TRBV6-1 and TRBJ1-1; 9 bases line up with TRBD1. CDR3 in DNA: TGTGCCAGCAGACCTCCGGGACAGGGTGGCACTGAAGCTTTCTTT. It codes for CASRPPGQGGTEAFF.